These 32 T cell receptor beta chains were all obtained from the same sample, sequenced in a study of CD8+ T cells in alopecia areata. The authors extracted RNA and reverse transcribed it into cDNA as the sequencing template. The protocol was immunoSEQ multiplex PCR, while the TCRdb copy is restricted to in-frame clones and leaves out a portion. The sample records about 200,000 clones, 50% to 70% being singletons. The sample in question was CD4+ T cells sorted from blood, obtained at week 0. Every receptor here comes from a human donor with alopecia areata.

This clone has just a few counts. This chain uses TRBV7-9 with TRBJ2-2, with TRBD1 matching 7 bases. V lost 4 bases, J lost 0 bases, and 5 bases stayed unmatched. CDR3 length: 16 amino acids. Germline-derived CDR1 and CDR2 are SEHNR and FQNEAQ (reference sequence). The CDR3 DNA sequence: TGTGCCAGCAGCTCCCGGACAGGACCGAACACCGGGGAGCTGTTTTTT. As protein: CASSSRTGPNTGELFF.

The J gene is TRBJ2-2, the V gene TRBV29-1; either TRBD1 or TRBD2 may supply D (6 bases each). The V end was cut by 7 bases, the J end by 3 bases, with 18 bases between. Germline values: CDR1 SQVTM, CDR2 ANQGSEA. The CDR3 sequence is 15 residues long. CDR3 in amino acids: CSAGGRPPDTGELFF. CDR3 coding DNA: TGCAGCGCTGGGGGGCGGCCCCCGGACACCGGGGAGCTGTTTTTT.

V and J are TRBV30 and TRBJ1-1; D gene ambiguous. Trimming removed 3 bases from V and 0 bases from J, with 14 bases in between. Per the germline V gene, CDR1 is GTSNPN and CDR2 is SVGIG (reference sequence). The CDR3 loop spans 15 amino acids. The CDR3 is CAWSRGRIMNTEAFF. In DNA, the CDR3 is TGTGCCTGGAGCCGTGGGCGGATCATGAACACTGAAGCTTTCTTT.

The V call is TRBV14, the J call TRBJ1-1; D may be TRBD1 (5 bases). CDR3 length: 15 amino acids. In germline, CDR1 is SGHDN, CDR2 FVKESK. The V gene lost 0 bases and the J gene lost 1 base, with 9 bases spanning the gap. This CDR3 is CASSQEWGRNTEAFF. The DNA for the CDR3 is TGTGCCAGCAGCCAAGAATGGGGACGGAACACTGAAGCTTTCTTT.

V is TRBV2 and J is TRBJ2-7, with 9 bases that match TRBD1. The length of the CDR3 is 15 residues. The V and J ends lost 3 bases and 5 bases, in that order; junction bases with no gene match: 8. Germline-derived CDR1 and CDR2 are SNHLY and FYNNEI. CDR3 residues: CASSDPDRGFDEQYF. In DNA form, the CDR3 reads TGTGCCAGCAGTGACCCCGACAGGGGGTTCGACGAGCAGTACTTC.

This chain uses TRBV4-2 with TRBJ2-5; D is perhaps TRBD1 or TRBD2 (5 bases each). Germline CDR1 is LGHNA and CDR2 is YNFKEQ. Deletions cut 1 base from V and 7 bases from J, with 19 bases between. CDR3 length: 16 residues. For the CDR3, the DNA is TGTGCCAGCAGCCAAGGGTGGGACGCGGCGAAGTGGACCCAGTACTTC. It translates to CASSQGWDAAKWTQYF.

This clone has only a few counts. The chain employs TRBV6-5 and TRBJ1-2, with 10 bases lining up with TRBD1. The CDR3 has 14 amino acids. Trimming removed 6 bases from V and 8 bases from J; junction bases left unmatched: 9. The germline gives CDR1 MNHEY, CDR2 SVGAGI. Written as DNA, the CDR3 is TGTGCCAGCAGCTCCCGGGACAGGGGTAACGGCTACACCTTC. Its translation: CASSSRDRGNGYTF.

CDR3 DNA sequence: TGCAGTGCTGCGGACAACACTGAAGCTTTCTTT. Residues: CSAADNTEAFF. The chain links TRBV20-1 to TRBJ1-1; D remains unclear. The CDR3 runs to 11 residues. Germline values: CDR1 DFQATT, CDR2 SNEGSKA (reference sequence). V lost 5 bases, J lost 2 bases, and 6 bases lay in between.

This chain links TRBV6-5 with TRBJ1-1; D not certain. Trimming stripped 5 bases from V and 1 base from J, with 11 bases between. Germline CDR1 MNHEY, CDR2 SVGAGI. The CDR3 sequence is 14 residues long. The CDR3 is CASSRGRGNTEAFF. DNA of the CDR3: TGTGCCAGCAGTCGCGGACGGGGGAACACTGAAGCTTTCTTT.

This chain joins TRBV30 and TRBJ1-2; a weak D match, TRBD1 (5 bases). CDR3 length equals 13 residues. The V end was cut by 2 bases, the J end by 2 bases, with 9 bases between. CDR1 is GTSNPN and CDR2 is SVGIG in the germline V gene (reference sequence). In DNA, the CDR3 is TGTGCCTGGAGTATCGACAGAAACTATGGCTACACCTTC. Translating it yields CAWSIDRNYGYTF.

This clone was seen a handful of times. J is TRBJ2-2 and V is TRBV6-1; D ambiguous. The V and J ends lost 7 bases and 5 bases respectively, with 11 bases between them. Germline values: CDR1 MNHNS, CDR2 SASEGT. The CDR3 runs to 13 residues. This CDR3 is CASITGSTGELFF. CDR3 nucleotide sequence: TGTGCCAGCATCACGGGTTCGACCGGGGAGCTGTTTTTT.

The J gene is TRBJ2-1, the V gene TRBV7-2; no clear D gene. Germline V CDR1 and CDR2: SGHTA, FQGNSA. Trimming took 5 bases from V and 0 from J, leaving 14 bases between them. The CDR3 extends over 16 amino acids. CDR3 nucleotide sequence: TGTGCCAGCAGCCTACGGGCTTCGAGCTCCTACAATGAGCAGTTCTTC. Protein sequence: CASSLRASSSYNEQFF.

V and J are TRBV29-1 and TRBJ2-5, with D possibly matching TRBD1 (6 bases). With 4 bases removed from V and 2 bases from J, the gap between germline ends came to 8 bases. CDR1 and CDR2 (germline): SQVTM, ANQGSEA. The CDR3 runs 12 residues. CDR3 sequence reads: CSVVRGQETQYF. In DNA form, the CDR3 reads TGCAGCGTTGTTAGGGGGCAAGAGACCCAGTACTTC.

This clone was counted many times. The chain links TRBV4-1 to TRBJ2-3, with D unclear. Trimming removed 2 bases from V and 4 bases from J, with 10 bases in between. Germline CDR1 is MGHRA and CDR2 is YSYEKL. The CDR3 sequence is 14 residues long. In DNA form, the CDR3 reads TGCGCCAGCAGCCAACAGGTTACCGCAGATACGCAGTATTTT. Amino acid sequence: CASSQQVTADTQYF.

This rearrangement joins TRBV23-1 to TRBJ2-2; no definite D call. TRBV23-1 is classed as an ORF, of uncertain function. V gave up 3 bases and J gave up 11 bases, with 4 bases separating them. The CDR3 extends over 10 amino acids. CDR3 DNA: TGCGCCAGCAGTCACCCTGAGCTGTTTTTT. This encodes CASSHPELFF.

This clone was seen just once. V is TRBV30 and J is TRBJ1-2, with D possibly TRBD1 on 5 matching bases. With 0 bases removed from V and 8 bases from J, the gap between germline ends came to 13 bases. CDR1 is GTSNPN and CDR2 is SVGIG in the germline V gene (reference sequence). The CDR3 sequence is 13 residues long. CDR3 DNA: TGTGCCTGGAGTGTAATAGGGGCCGGGGGCTACACCTTC. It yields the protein CAWSVIGAGGYTF.

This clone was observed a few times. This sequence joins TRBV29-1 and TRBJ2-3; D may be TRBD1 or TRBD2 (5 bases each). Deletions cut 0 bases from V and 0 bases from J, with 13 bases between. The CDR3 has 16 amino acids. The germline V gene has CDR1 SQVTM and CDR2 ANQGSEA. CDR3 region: CSVEEYWGFSTDTQYF. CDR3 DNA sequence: TGCAGCGTTGAAGAGTATTGGGGGTTTAGCACAGATACGCAGTATTTT.

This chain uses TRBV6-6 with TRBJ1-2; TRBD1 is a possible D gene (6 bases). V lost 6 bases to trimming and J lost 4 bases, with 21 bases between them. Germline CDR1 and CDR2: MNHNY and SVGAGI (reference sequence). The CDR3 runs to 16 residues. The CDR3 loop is CASSRENNRASYGYTF. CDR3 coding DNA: TGTGCCAGCAGCCGGGAAAATAACAGGGCCTCCTATGGCTACACCTTC.

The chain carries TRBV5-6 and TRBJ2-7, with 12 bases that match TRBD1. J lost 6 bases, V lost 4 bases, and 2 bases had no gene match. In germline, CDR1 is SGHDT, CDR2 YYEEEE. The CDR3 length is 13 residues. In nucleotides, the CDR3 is TGTGCCAGCAGCAAGGGACAGGGGGCCGAGCAGTACTTC. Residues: CASSKGQGAEQYF. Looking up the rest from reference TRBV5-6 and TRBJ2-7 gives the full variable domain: DAGVTQSPTHLIKTRGQQVTLRCSPKSGHDTVSWYQQALGQGPQFIFQYYEEEERQRGNFPDRFSGHQFPNYSSELNVNALLLGDSALYLCASSKGQGAEQYFGPGTRLTVT.

The chain's CDR3 is CASSTSGQAISGYTF. The CDR3 region has the DNA TGTGCCAGCAGCACCTCAGGACAGGCCATTAGCGGCTACACCTTC. V gene TRBV7-2 combines with J gene TRBJ1-2; 7 bases line up with TRBD1. This CDR3 region has 15 residues. Germline V gene data show CDR1 as SGHTA and CDR2 as FQGNSA. Trimming took 5 bases from V and 8 from J; bases not matched to a gene: 14. Using reference TRBV7-2 and TRBJ1-2 for the parts outside the CDR3, the full variable domain is GAGVSQSPSNKVTEKGKDVELRCDPISGHTALYWYRQSLGQGLEFLIYFQGNSAPDKSGLPSDRFSAERTGGSVSTLTIQRTQQEDSAVYLCASSTSGQAISGYTFGSGTRLTVV.

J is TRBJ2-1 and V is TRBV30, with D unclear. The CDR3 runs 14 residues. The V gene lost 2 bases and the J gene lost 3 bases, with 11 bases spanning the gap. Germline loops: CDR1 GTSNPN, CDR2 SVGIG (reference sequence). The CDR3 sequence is CAWSFGLHYNEQFF. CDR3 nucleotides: TGTGCCTGGAGTTTTGGCCTCCACTACAATGAGCAGTTCTTC.

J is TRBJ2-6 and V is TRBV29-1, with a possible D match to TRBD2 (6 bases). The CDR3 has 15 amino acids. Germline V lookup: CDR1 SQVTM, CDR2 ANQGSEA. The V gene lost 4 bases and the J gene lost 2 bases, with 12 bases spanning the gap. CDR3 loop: CSVALGGAGANVLTF. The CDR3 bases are TGCAGCGTTGCGCTGGGCGGGGCTGGGGCCAACGTCCTGACTTTC.

The CDR3 sequence is CASSPRGARYSEAFF. The CDR3 nucleotides are TGTGCCAGCAGTCCGAGGGGGGCCCGATACTCTGAAGCTTTCTTT. The chain combines TRBV6-5 with TRBJ1-1; tentatively, D is TRBD1 (6 bases). Germline V gene lookup returns CDR1 MNHEY and CDR2 SVGAGI. Between the trimmed V and J ends, which lost 5 bases and 6 bases, there was a span of 19 bases. This CDR3 has 15 amino acids.

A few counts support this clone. DNA for the CDR3: TGTGCCTGGAGAGTTCTAGCGACAGATACGCAGTATTTT. Protein: CAWRVLATDTQYF. The chain joins TRBV30 to TRBJ2-3; TRBD2 might be the D (6 bases). This CDR3 spans 13 amino acids. The germline gives CDR1 GTSNPN, CDR2 SVGIG (reference sequence). V gave up 3 bases and J gave up 3 bases, with 10 bases separating them.

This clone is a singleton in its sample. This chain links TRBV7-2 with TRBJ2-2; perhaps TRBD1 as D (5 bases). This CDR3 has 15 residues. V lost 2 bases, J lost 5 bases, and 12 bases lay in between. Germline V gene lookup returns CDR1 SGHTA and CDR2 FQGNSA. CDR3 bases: TGTGCCAGCAGCTTAAACAGGCCCGGGACCGGGGAGCTGTTTTTT. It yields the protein CASSLNRPGTGELFF.

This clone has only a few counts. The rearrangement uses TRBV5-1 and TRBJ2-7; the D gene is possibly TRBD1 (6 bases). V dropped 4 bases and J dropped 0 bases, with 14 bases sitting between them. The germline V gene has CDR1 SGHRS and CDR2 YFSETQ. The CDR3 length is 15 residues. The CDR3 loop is CASSAAGQPSYEQYF. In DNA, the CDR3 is TGCGCCAGCAGCGCGGCTGGACAGCCCTCCTACGAGCAGTACTTC.

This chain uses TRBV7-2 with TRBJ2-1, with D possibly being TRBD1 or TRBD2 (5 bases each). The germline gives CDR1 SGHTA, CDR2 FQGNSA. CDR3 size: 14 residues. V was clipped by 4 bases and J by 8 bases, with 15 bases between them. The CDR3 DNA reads TGTGCCAGCAGCTCCACGGGGACGGGCGATGAGCAGTTCTTC. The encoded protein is CASSSTGTGDEQFF.

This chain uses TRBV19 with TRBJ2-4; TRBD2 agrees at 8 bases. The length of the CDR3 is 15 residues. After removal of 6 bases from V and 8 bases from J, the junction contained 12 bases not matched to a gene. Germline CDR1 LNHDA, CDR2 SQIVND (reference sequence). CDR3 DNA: TGTGCCAGTAGAAGGGGACGGGAGGGCCGGGACATTCAGTACTTC. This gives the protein CASRRGREGRDIQYF. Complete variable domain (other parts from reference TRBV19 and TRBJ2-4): DGGITQSPKYLFRKEGQNVTLSCEQNLNHDAMYWYRQDPGQGLRLIYYSQIVNDFQKGDIAEGYSVSREKKESFPLTVTSAQKNPTAFYLCASRRGREGRDIQYFGAGTRLSVL.

DNA of the CDR3: TGTGCCAGCTCACCACAGGGACGTCAAGAGACCCAGTACTTC. This translates into CASSPQGRQETQYF. The chain uses TRBV18 and TRBJ2-5, with D possibly being TRBD1 or TRBD2 (5 bases each). The CDR3 totals 14 residues. The ends were cut back, 1 base at V and 2 bases at J, with 8 bases in the middle. CDR1 and CDR2 from the germline V gene are KGHSH and LQKENI. Full variable domain (outside the CDR3, taken from reference TRBV18 and TRBJ2-5): NAGVMQNPRHLVRRRGQEARLRCSPMKGHSHVYWYRQLPEEGLKFMVYLQKENIIDESGMPKERFSAEFPKEGPSILRIQQVVRGDSAAYFCASSPQGRQETQYFGPGTRLLVL.

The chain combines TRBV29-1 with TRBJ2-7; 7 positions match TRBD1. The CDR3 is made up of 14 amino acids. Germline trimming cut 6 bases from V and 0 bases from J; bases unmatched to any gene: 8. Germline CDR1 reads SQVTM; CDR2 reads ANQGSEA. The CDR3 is CSVGSRDSSYEQYF. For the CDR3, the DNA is TGCAGCGTAGGTTCCCGGGACAGCTCCTACGAGCAGTACTTC.

Here the CDR3 DNA reads TGCAGCGTTGCCAACCCGGGGGCTGAAGCTTTCTTT. Protein: CSVANPGAEAFF. The chain has TRBV29-1 and TRBJ1-1; tentatively, D is TRBD1 (5 bases). The CDR3 runs 12 residues. Germline assignment: CDR1 SQVTM and CDR2 ANQGSEA. Trimming removed 4 bases from V and 6 bases from J, with 12 bases in between.

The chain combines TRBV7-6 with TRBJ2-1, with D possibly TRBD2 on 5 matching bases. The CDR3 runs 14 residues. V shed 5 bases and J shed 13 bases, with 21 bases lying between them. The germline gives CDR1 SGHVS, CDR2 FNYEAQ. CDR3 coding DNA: TGTGCCAGCAGCAACCGAGGAGGACCGGGTACCCAGTTCTTC. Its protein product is CASSNRGGPGTQFF.